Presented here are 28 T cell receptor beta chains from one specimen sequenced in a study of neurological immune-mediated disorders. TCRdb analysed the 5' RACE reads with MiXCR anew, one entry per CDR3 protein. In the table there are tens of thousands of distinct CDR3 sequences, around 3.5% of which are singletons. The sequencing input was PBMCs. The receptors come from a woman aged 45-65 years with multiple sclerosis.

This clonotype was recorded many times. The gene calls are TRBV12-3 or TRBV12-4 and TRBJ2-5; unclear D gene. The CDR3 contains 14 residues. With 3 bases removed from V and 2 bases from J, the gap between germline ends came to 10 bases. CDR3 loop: CASSFGTSQETQYF. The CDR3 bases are TGTGCCAGCAGTTTTGGTACATCACAAGAGACCCAGTACTTC.

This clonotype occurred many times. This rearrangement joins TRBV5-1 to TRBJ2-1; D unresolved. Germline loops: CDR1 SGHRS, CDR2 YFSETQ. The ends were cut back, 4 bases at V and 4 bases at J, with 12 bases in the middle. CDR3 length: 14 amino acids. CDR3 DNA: TGCGCCAGCAGCCAGTCGCCCCCGTACAATGAGCAGTTCTTC. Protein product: CASSQSPPYNEQFF.

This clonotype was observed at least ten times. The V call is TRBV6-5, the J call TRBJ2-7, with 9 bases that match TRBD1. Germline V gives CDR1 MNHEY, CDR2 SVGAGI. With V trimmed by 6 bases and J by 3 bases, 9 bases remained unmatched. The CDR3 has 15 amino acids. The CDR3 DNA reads TGTGCCAGCAGCAGGGACAGGGCCTCCTACTACGAGCAGTACTTC. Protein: CASSRDRASYYEQYF.

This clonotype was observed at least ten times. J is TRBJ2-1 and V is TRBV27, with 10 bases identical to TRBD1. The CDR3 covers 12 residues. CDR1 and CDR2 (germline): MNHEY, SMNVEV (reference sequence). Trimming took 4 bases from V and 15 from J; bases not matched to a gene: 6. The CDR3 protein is CASSSSGTGVFF. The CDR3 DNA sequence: TGTGCCAGCAGTTCATCCGGGACAGGGGTGTTCTTC.

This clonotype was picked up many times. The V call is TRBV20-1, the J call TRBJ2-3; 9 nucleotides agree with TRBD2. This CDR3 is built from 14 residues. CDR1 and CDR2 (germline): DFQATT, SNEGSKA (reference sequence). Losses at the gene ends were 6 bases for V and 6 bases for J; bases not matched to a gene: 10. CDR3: CSADRAGGLDTQYF. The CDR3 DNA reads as TGCAGTGCGGACCGAGCGGGGGGCCTGGATACGCAGTATTTT.

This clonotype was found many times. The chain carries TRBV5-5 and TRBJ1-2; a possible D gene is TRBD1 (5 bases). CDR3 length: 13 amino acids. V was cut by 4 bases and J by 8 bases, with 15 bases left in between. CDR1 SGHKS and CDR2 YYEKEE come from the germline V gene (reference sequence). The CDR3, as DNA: TGTGCCAGCAGCACGGACACCTTAGGAGGCTACACCTTC. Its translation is CASSTDTLGGYTF.

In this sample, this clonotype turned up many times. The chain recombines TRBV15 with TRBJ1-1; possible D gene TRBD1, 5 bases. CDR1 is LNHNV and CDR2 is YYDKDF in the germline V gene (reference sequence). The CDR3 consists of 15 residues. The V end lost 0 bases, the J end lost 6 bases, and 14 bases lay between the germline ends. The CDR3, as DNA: TGTGCCACCAGCAGAGATACCGGGACTGGTTCTGAAGCTTTCTTT. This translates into CATSRDTGTGSEAFF.

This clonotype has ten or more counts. Here the CDR3 reads CASSQEARDNYYNEQFF. The CDR3 DNA is TGCGCCAGCAGCCAAGAAGCCCGGGACAACTACTACAATGAGCAGTTCTTC. V is TRBV4-3 and J is TRBJ2-1, with D possibly TRBD1 on 6 matching bases. This CDR3 region has 17 residues. In germline, CDR1 is LGHNA, CDR2 YSLEER. V gave up 0 bases and J gave up 3 bases, with 15 bases separating them.

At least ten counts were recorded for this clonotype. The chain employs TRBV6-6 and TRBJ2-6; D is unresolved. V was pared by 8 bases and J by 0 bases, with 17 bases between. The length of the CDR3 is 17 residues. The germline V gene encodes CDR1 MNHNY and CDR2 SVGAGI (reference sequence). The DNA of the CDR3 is TGTGCCAGCGCCGAATCAGGACGGACCTCTGGGGCCAACGTCCTGACTTTC. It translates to CASAESGRTSGANVLTF.

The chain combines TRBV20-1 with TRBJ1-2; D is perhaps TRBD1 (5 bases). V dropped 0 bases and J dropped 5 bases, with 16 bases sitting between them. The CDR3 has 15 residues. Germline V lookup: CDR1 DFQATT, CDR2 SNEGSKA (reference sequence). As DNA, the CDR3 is TGCAGTGCTAGAGATTTTCGGGGGTCCGTTTATGGCTACACCTTC. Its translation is CSARDFRGSVYGYTF.

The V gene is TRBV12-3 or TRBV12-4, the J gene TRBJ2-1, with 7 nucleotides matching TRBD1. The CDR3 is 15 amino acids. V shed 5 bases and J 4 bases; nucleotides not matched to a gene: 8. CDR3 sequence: CASSIGQGVYNEQFF. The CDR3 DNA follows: TGTGCCAGCAGTATAGGGCAGGGGGTGTACAATGAGCAGTTCTTC.

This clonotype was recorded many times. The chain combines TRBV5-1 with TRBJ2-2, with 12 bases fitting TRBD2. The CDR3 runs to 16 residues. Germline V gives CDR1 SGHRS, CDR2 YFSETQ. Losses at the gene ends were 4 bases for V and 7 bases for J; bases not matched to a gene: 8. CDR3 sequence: CASSPSGGAPLGELFF. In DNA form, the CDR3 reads TGCGCCAGCAGCCCTAGCGGGGGGGCCCCCCTCGGGGAGCTGTTTTTT.

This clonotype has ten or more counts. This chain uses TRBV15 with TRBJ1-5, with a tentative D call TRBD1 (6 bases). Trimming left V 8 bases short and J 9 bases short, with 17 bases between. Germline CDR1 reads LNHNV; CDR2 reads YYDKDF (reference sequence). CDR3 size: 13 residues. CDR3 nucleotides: TGTGCCACCGTTTCGACAGGCCAAGGGCCCCAGCATTTT. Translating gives CATVSTGQGPQHF.

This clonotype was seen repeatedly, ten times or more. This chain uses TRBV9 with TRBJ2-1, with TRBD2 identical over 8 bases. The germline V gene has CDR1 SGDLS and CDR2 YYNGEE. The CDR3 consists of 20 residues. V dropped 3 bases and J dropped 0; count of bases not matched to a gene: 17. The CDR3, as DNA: TGTGCCAGCAGCGATACAAGGGGGGTCAGCGGGGGCCACTCCTACAATGAGCAGTTCTTC. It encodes CASSDTRGVSGGHSYNEQFF.

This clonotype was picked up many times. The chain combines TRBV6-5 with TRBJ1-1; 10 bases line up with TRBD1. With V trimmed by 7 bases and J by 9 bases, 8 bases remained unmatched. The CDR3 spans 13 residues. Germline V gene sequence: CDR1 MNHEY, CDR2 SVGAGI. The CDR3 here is CASTIRQGAKAFF. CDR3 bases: TGTGCCAGCACTATCCGACAGGGGGCAAAAGCTTTCTTT.

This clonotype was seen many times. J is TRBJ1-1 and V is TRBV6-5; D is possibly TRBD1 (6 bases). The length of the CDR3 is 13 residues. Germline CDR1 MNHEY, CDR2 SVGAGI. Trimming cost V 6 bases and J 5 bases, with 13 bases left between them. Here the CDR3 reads CASRLRTGTEAFF. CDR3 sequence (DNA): TGTGCCAGCAGACTCCGTACAGGGACTGAAGCTTTCTTT.

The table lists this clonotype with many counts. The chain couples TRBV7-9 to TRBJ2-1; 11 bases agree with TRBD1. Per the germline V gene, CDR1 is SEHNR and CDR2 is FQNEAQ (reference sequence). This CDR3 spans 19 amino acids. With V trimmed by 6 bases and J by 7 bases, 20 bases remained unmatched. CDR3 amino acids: CASSPVTGQGALSRNEQFF. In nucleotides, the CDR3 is TGTGCCAGCAGTCCCGTTACAGGACAGGGGGCGTTAAGTCGTAATGAGCAGTTCTTC.

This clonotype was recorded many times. The CDR3 DNA reads as TGTGCCAGCAGCACCGGGACACTTGGGGCCAACGTCCTGACTTTC. Its translation: CASSTGTLGANVLTF. This sequence joins TRBV5-5 and TRBJ2-6; perhaps TRBD1 as D (6 bases). Germline V CDR1 and CDR2: SGHKS, YYEKEE (reference sequence). CDR3 size: 15 residues. Trimming removed 4 bases from V and 3 bases from J, with 11 bases in between.

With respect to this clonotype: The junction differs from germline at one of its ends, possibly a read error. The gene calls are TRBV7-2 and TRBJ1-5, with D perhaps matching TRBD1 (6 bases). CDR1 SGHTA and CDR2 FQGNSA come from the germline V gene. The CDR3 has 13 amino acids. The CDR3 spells CASSYTGFKTQNF. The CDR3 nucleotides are TGTGCCAGCAGTTATACAGGGTTTAAGACCCAGAATTTT. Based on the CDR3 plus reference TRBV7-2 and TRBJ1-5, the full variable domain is GAGVSQSPSNKVTEKGKDVELRCDPISGHTALYWYRQSLGQGLEFLIYFQGNSAPDKSGLPSDRFSAERTGGSVSTLTIQRTQQEDSAVYLCASSYTGFKTQNFGDGTRLSIL.

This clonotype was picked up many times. The CDR3: CASSTGTRREQFF. DNA of the CDR3: TGCGCCAGCAGCACCGGGACTAGACGTGAGCAGTTCTTC. The V gene is TRBV5-1, the J gene TRBJ2-1, with 8 bases matching TRBD2. CDR3 length equals 13 residues. Germline V gene data show CDR1 as SGHRS and CDR2 as YFSETQ. Germline trimming cut 4 bases from V and 9 bases from J; bases unmatched to any gene: 6.

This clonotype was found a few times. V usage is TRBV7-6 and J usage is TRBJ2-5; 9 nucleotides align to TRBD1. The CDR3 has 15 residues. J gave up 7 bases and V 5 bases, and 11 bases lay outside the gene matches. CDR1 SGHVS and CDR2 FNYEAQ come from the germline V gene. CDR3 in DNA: TGTGCCAGCAGCCAGGACAGGGGAGTTACGCTGACCCAGTACTTC. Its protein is CASSQDRGVTLTQYF. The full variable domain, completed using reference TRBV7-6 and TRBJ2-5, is GAGVSQSPRYKVTKRGQDVALRCDPISGHVSLYWYRQALGQGPEFLTYFNYEAQQDKSGLPNDRFSAERPEGSISTLTIQRTEQRDSAMYRCASSQDRGVTLTQYFGPGTRLLVL.

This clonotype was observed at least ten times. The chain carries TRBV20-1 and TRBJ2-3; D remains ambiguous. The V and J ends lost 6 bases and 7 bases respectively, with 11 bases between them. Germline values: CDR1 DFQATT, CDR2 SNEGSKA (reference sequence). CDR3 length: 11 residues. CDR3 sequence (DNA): TGCAGTGCCCTCGGAAGCCATACGCAGTATTTT. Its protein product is CSALGSHTQYF.

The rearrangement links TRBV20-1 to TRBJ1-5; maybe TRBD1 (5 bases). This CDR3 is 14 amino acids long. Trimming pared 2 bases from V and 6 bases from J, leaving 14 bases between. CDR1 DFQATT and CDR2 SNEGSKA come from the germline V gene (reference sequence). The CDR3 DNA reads TGCAGTGCTAGAAGGCAGGGTGGGAGTCAGCCCCAGCATTTT. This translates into CSARRQGGSQPQHF.

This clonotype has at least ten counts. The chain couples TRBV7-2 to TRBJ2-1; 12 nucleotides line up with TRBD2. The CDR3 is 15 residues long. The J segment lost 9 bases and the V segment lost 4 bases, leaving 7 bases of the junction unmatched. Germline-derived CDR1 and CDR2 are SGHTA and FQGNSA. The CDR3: CASSSSSGGASEQFF. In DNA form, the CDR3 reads TGTGCCAGCAGCTCCTCTAGCGGGGGGGCTTCTGAGCAGTTCTTC.

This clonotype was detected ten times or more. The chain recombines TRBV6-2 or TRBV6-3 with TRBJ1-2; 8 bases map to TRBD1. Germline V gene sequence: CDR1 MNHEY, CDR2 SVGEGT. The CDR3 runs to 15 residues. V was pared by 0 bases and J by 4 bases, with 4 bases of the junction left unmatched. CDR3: CASSYSRGQGYGYTF. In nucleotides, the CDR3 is TGTGCCAGCAGTTACTCGAGAGGACAGGGCTATGGCTACACCTTC.

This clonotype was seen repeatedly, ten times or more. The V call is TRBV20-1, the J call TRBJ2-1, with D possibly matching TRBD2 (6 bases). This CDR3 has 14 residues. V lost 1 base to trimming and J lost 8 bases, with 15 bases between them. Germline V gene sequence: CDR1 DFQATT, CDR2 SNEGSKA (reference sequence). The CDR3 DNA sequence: TGCAGTGCTAGAGTCCCAGGGACGGGGGATGAGCAGTTCTTC. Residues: CSARVPGTGDEQFF.

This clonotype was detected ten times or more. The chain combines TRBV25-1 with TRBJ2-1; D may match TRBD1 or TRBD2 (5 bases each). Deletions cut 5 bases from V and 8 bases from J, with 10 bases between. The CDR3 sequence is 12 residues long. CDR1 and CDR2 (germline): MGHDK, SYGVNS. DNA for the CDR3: TGTGCCAGCAGTAGAGGGGTTTATGAGCAGTTCTTC. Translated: CASSRGVYEQFF. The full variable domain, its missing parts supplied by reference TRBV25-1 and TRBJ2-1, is EADIYQTPRYLVIGTGKKITLECSQTMGHDKMYWYQQDPGMELHLIHYSYGVNSTEKGDLSSESTVSRIRTEHFPLTLESARPSHTSQYLCASSRGVYEQFFGPGTRLTVL.

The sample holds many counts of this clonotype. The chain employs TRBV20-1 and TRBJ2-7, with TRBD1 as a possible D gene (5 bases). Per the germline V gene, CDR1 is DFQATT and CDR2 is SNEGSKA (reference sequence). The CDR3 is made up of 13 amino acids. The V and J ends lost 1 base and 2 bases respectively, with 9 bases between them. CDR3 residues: CSARAPGTYEQYF. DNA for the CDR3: TGCAGTGCTAGAGCGCCAGGGACCTACGAGCAGTACTTC.